A selection of T cell receptor beta chains follows, all from one sample in a study of cytomegalovirus exposure and HLA in healthy donors. Produced via immunoSEQ multiplex PCR; TCRdb's table is partial and in-frame only. The sample lists roughly 230,000 clones; about nine tenths were seen once. The sample comprised PBMCs. The source is a girl aged 2 to 10 in good health and CMV-seronegative. CDR3s include the opening cysteine and the closing phenylalanine or tryptophan. D genes are given only for firm matches. Some rows mark clone size as missing; the rest say once, few, many or name a class of expanded clone.

d_gene: TRBD2
abundance: NA
j_gene: TRBJ2-1
v_gene: TRBV11-3
CDR3nt: TGTGCCAGCAGCCCTAGCGGGACCTCCTACAATGAGCAGTTCTTC
CDR3aa: CASSPSGTSYNEQFF

d_gene: TRBD2
abundance: NA
j_gene: TRBJ2-5
v_gene: TRBV5-4
CDR3nt: TGTGCCAGCAGCTCGTTAGCGGGAGCAGAGGAGACCCAGTACTTC
CDR3aa: CASSSLAGAEETQYF

d_gene: NA
abundance: NA
j_gene: TRBJ1-4
v_gene: TRBV28
CDR3nt: TGTGCCAGCAGGCAATCAGGGGCAACTAATGAAAAACTGTTTTTT
CDR3aa: CASRQSGATNEKLFF

d_gene: TRBD2
abundance: NA
j_gene: TRBJ2-7
v_gene: TRBV27
CDR3nt: TGTGCCAGCAGTTTATTGGGACGGGAGGTGGAGCAGTACTTC
CDR3aa: CASSLLGREVEQYF

d_gene: NA
abundance: NA
j_gene: TRBJ1-5
v_gene: TRBV19
CDR3nt: TGTGCCAGTCGGGGGGACGTCTCCCCACAGCATTTT
CDR3aa: CASRGDVSPQHF

d_gene: TRBD1
abundance: NA
j_gene: TRBJ2-7
v_gene: TRBV6-1
CDR3nt: TGTGCCAGCAGTAACTGGGACAGAGTAGACGAGCAGTACTTC
CDR3aa: CASSNWDRVDEQYF

d_gene: NA
abundance: NA
j_gene: TRBJ2-1
v_gene: TRBV5-6
CDR3nt: TGTGCCAGCAGCCCCCGCGGGGTGGTTGAGCAGTTCTTC
CDR3aa: CASSPRGVVEQFF

d_gene: NA
abundance: once
j_gene: TRBJ2-7
v_gene: TRBV2
CDR3nt: TGTGCCAGCAGTGCGCGGGACCAGCAGTACTTC
CDR3aa: CASSARDQQYF

d_gene: TRBD1
abundance: NA
j_gene: TRBJ1-1
v_gene: TRBV9
CDR3nt: TGTGCCAGCAGACAGGGGCCCGACACTGAAGCTTTCTTT
CDR3aa: CASRQGPDTEAFF

d_gene: NA
abundance: NA
j_gene: TRBJ1-5
v_gene: TRBV7-9
CDR3nt: TGTTCCAGCAGCCCGGGACAAAGCGGTCAGCCCCAGCATTTT
CDR3aa: CSSSPGQSGQPQHF

d_gene: NA
abundance: NA
j_gene: TRBJ1-6
v_gene: TRBV25-1
CDR3nt: TGTGCCAGCAGTGTGGGCCCCCTCTATTTCCACTTT
CDR3aa: CASSVGPLYFHF

d_gene: TRBD1
abundance: NA
j_gene: TRBJ1-6
v_gene: TRBV7-9
CDR3nt: TGTGCCAGCAGCCCACAGGGGACTTCTCATTATTCACCCCTCCACTTT
CDR3aa: CASSPQGTSHYSPLHF

d_gene: TRBD1
abundance: NA
j_gene: TRBJ2-2
v_gene: TRBV9
CDR3nt: TGTGCCAGCAGCGCCCAAGACAGGGGGCAAACCGGGGAGCTGTTTTTT
CDR3aa: CASSAQDRGQTGELFF

d_gene: NA
abundance: once
j_gene: TRBJ2-2
v_gene: TRBV7-8
CDR3nt: TGTGCCAGCAGGAGGTCCCCTAGTCCCGGGGAGCTGTTTTTT
CDR3aa: CASRRSPSPGELFF

d_gene: NA
abundance: once
j_gene: TRBJ2-1
v_gene: TRBV10-2
CDR3nt: TGCGCCACACGACTTGCTGCCTCCTACAATGAGCAGTTCTTC
CDR3aa: CATRLAASYNEQFF

d_gene: TRBD2
abundance: NA
j_gene: TRBJ2-1
v_gene: TRBV6-5
CDR3nt: TGTGCCAGCAGTACTAGCGGGAGAGTAGATGAGCAGTTCTTC
CDR3aa: CASSTSGRVDEQFF

d_gene: TRBD2
abundance: NA
j_gene: TRBJ2-7
v_gene: TRBV4-1
CDR3nt: TGCGCCAGCAGCCAAGACTGGAGCGGGGCCTCCTACGAGCAGTACTTC
CDR3aa: CASSQDWSGASYEQYF

d_gene: TRBD1
abundance: NA
j_gene: TRBJ1-2
v_gene: TRBV5-6
CDR3nt: TGTGCCAGCAGTACAACAGGGGGCTACGGCTACACCTTC
CDR3aa: CASSTTGGYGYTF

d_gene: NA
abundance: NA
j_gene: TRBJ1-1
v_gene: TRBV6-1
CDR3nt: TGTGCCAGCAGGGGGCGGGGGGATTCTGAAGCTTTCTTT
CDR3aa: CASRGRGDSEAFF

d_gene: NA
abundance: NA
j_gene: TRBJ1-5
v_gene: TRBV30
CDR3nt: TGTGCCTGGAGTGTACATCCACAGGGTAGTCAGCCCCAGCATTTT
CDR3aa: CAWSVHPQGSQPQHF

d_gene: TRBD2
abundance: NA
j_gene: TRBJ2-1
v_gene: TRBV6-1
CDR3nt: TGTGCCAGCAGTAAAATAGCGGGGAGGAGGGATGAGCAGTTCTTC
CDR3aa: CASSKIAGRRDEQFF

d_gene: TRBD1
abundance: once
j_gene: TRBJ2-7
v_gene: TRBV6-1
CDR3nt: TGTGCCAGCAGTGACCTCTGGACAGGGGGCTCCACTTACCCCTCCTACGAGCAGTACTTC
CDR3aa: CASSDLWTGGSTYPSYEQYF

d_gene: NA
abundance: NA
j_gene: TRBJ2-5
v_gene: TRBV7-6
CDR3nt: TGTGCCAGCAGCTTATTTGGCTCCCAAGAGACCCAGTACTTC
CDR3aa: CASSLFGSQETQYF

d_gene: NA
abundance: NA
j_gene: TRBJ2-7
v_gene: TRBV19
CDR3nt: TGTGCCAGTAGTATAAAGAAGGGGGTCTCCTACGAGCAGTACTTC
CDR3aa: CASSIKKGVSYEQYF

d_gene: NA
abundance: NA
j_gene: TRBJ1-1
v_gene: TRBV29-1
CDR3nt: TGCAGCGTTGATAGTGGGCAGGACACTGAAGCTTTCTTT
CDR3aa: CSVDSGQDTEAFF

d_gene: NA
abundance: NA
j_gene: TRBJ2-5
v_gene: TRBV4-2
CDR3nt: TGTGCCAGCAGCCCCTACAGCCGGGGTGAAGAGACCCAGTACTTC
CDR3aa: CASSPYSRGEETQYF

d_gene: NA
abundance: NA
j_gene: TRBJ2-7
v_gene: TRBV4-1
CDR3nt: TGCGCCAGCAGCCAAGATGTAGGGGGCTACGAGCAGTACTTC
CDR3aa: CASSQDVGGYEQYF

d_gene: NA
abundance: NA
j_gene: TRBJ2-7
v_gene: TRBV13
CDR3nt: TGTGCCAGCAGCTTTAGCTCCTACGAGCAGTACTTC
CDR3aa: CASSFSSYEQYF

d_gene: TRBD2
abundance: NA
j_gene: TRBJ2-3
v_gene: TRBV9
CDR3nt: TGTGCCAGCAGCGTGGGGCTAGCGGGGGACTTGAGCACAGATACGCAGTATTTT
CDR3aa: CASSVGLAGDLSTDTQYF

d_gene: NA
abundance: NA
j_gene: TRBJ1-1
v_gene: TRBV7-8
CDR3nt: TGTGCCAGCAGCCAGACCTGGACAGCTATCGAAGCTTTCTTT
CDR3aa: CASSQTWTAIEAFF

d_gene: TRBD2
abundance: NA
j_gene: TRBJ2-7
v_gene: TRBV6-1
CDR3nt: TGTGCCAGCAGTGGACGGACTAGCGGGAGTTACGAGCAGTACTTC
CDR3aa: CASSGRTSGSYEQYF

d_gene: TRBD2
abundance: NA
j_gene: TRBJ2-3
v_gene: TRBV6-5
CDR3nt: TGTGCCAGCAGTTACTCCCTAGCGGCAGATACGCAGTATTTT
CDR3aa: CASSYSLAADTQYF

d_gene: TRBD1
abundance: NA
j_gene: TRBJ2-7
v_gene: TRBV27
CDR3nt: TGTGCCAGCACCCTGAGGGGGACAGGGGCCTACGAGCAGTACTTC
CDR3aa: CASTLRGTGAYEQYF

d_gene: TRBD2
abundance: NA
j_gene: TRBJ2-7
v_gene: TRBV5-5
CDR3nt: TGTGCCAGCAGCCCCTCGGGGCGGGAGGCATCCTACGAGCAGTACTTC
CDR3aa: CASSPSGREASYEQYF

d_gene: TRBD1
abundance: NA
j_gene: TRBJ2-3
v_gene: TRBV5-1
CDR3nt: TGCGCCAGCAGCTTGGGGCTACTGACAGGGACCTCCACAGATACGCAGTATTTT
CDR3aa: CASSLGLLTGTSTDTQYF

d_gene: TRBD1
abundance: NA
j_gene: TRBJ1-3
v_gene: TRBV29-1
CDR3nt: TGCAGCGTTCTGACAGGGCGAGGAAACACCATATATTTT
CDR3aa: CSVLTGRGNTIYF

d_gene: TRBD1
abundance: NA
j_gene: TRBJ1-4
v_gene: TRBV4-2
CDR3nt: TGTGCCAGCAGCAAGGGGGCCTCGACAGGAACTATGGAAAAACTGTTTTTT
CDR3aa: CASSKGASTGTMEKLFF

d_gene: TRBD1
abundance: NA
j_gene: TRBJ2-3
v_gene: TRBV7-3
CDR3nt: TGTGCCAGCAGCTTATATGGGGGTTTGCGCGAGGGGGCAAAAGATACGCAGTATTTT
CDR3aa: CASSLYGGLREGAKDTQYF

d_gene: NA
abundance: NA
j_gene: TRBJ2-2
v_gene: TRBV19
CDR3nt: TGTGCCAGTAGTATATTTCGGGGGTCGGTTTCAACCACCGGGGAGCTGTTTTTT
CDR3aa: CASSIFRGSVSTTGELFF

d_gene: TRBD1
abundance: NA
j_gene: TRBJ1-2
v_gene: TRBV5-8
CDR3nt: TGTGCCAGCAGCTTGGTAACCGACAGGGCCGGGGAGGGCTACACCTTC
CDR3aa: CASSLVTDRAGEGYTF

d_gene: NA
abundance: NA
j_gene: TRBJ2-4
v_gene: TRBV21-1
CDR3nt: TGTGCCAGCAGCAAACGAGACACCCATACCAAAAACATTCAGTACTTC
CDR3aa: CASSKRDTHTKNIQYF

d_gene: TRBD2
abundance: NA
j_gene: TRBJ2-1
v_gene: TRBV5-1
CDR3nt: TGCGCCAGCAGCTTGGGGATCGCAGCGGGGGGTTTGGGTGAGCAGTTCTTC
CDR3aa: CASSLGIAAGGLGEQFF

d_gene: TRBD1
abundance: NA
j_gene: TRBJ1-1
v_gene: TRBV11-2
CDR3nt: TGTGCCAGCAGCTTAGCGGGACAGATGAACACTGAAGCTTTCTTT
CDR3aa: CASSLAGQMNTEAFF

d_gene: TRBD1
abundance: NA
j_gene: TRBJ1-3
v_gene: TRBV9
CDR3nt: TGTGCCAGCAGCCGACAGGGGGGTTACTCTGGAAACACCATATATTTT
CDR3aa: CASSRQGGYSGNTIYF

d_gene: NA
abundance: NA
j_gene: TRBJ2-3
v_gene: TRBV9
CDR3nt: TGTGCCAGCAGCTCCCCTTGGTTCGGGACAGATACGCAGTATTTT
CDR3aa: CASSSPWFGTDTQYF

d_gene: TRBD1
abundance: NA
j_gene: TRBJ2-7
v_gene: TRBV6-1
CDR3nt: TGTGCCAGCACCCCTCTGACAGGGACCTACGAGCAGTACTTC
CDR3aa: CASTPLTGTYEQYF

d_gene: TRBD2
abundance: once
j_gene: TRBJ2-3
v_gene: TRBV6-6
CDR3nt: TGTGCCAGCAGTACGACTAGCGGGATCACAGATACGCAGTATTTT
CDR3aa: CASSTTSGITDTQYF

d_gene: NA
abundance: NA
j_gene: TRBJ2-7
v_gene: TRBV6-1
CDR3nt: TGTGCCAGTAGCGACTCCTACGAGCAGTACTTC
CDR3aa: CASSDSYEQYF

d_gene: TRBD1
abundance: NA
j_gene: TRBJ2-5
v_gene: TRBV28
CDR3nt: TGTGCCAGCAGCAGGGGGCAGGAGGCCCAAGAGACCCAGTACTTC
CDR3aa: CASSRGQEAQETQYF

d_gene: NA
abundance: NA
j_gene: TRBJ1-1
v_gene: TRBV18
CDR3nt: TGTGCCAGCTCATTAGGGGGTGACACTGAAGCTTTCTTT
CDR3aa: CASSLGGDTEAFF

d_gene: NA
abundance: NA
j_gene: TRBJ1-3
v_gene: TRBV19
CDR3nt: TGTGCCAGTATGAGAGGAAACACCATATATTTT
CDR3aa: CASMRGNTIYF